Listed here are 12 T cell receptor beta chains from one sample, sequenced in a study of sequential checkpoint blockade in melanoma (dated by TCRdb to about 2019). The library was prepared using the immunoSEQ multiplex PCR assay. The immuneACCESS repertoire file appears here via TCRdb, limited to in-frame rearrangements. These files lack a portion of the clones; in checked studies, under half of the deficit traces to unresolved V genes, and the cause of the others is not known. The sample table shows approximately 6,300 clones, and about half are seen once. Under 50% of the sample is taken by the ten largest. Explained via the paper, the treatment or condition label denotes: randomized to nivolumab then ipilimumab (arm A) or the reverse (arm B). Sequencing was performed on CD8+ T cells sorted from blood (inferred from file names), taken from a patient given nivolumab and ipilimumab in sequence. The receptors derive from a human donor with melanoma.

The CDR3 DNA reads TGTGCCAGCAGCCCACACGGGGACAGAACCCCTCCCTACAATGAGCAGTTCTTC. This codes for CASSPHGDRTPPYNEQFF. V gene TRBV9 combines with J gene TRBJ2-1, with TRBD1 matching 7 bases. The CDR3 runs 18 residues. V gave up 4 bases and J gave up 2 bases; unmatched junction bases: 15. Germline V lookup: CDR1 SGDLS, CDR2 YYNGEE.

This chain uses TRBV29-1 with TRBJ1-3; a possible D gene is TRBD1 (6 bases). Germline V CDR1 and CDR2: SQVTM, ANQGSEA. V was cut by 6 bases and J by 0 bases, with 24 bases left in between. The CDR3 spans 18 residues. The CDR3 reads CSVQGIRDPGSSGNTIYF. The CDR3 bases are TGCAGCGTCCAGGGGATTCGAGATCCGGGCAGCTCTGGAAACACCATATATTTT.

This clone was found a few times. V is TRBV6-1 and J is TRBJ2-3, with TRBD2 as a possible D gene (6 bases). Trimming stripped 7 bases from V and 6 bases from J, with 14 bases between. CDR3 length: 13 amino acids. CDR1 and CDR2 from the germline V gene are MNHNS and SASEGT. CDR3 DNA sequence: TGTGCCAGCAATTTCCTAGCGTTGGATACGCAGTATTTT. It encodes CASNFLALDTQYF.

The V call is TRBV9, the J call TRBJ2-3; D is possibly TRBD2 (5 bases). Germline lookup yields CDR1 SGDLS and CDR2 YYNGEE. CDR3 size: 16 residues. Trimming removed 0 bases from V and 3 bases from J, with 14 bases in between. This CDR3 is CASSVGTYEKTDTQYF. The CDR3 DNA reads as TGTGCCAGCAGCGTAGGGACTTATGAGAAGACAGATACGCAGTATTTT.

This clone was seen more than once but under ten times. The chain employs TRBV19 and TRBJ2-5; 7 bases map to TRBD1. The CDR3 totals 14 residues. V shed 5 bases and J 5 bases; nucleotides not matched to a gene: 8. Germline values: CDR1 LNHDA, CDR2 SQIVND (reference sequence). CDR3 amino acids: CASSGDRVNETQYF. The CDR3 DNA reads TGTGCCAGTAGTGGAGACAGGGTTAACGAGACCCAGTACTTC.

This clone appeared once. The chain links TRBV9 to TRBJ2-3; TRBD1 matches at 7 bases. V was clipped by 4 bases and J by 6 bases; unmatched bases: 8. Germline V gives CDR1 SGDLS, CDR2 YYNGEE. This CDR3 has 14 residues. Here the CDR3 DNA reads TGTGCCAGCAGCCCCAAGGACAGGTTGGATACGCAGTATTTT. Translation gives CASSPKDRLDTQYF.

CDR3 sequence reads: CASSVGRGSSYEQYF. CDR3 DNA sequence: TGTGCCAGCAGCGTAGGCCGGGGGAGCTCCTACGAGCAGTACTTC. The chain couples TRBV9 to TRBJ2-5; TRBD2 is a possible D gene (6 bases). The J call is uncertain, as TRBJ2-7 better fits the DNA end. CDR3 length: 15 amino acids. CDR1 is SGDLS, CDR2 YYNGEE, per germline.

This clone occurred a few times. In DNA form, the CDR3 reads TGTGCCAGCAGTATGCCGGAGGGTTGGAATTCACCCCTCCACTTT. It codes for CASSMPEGWNSPLHF. The chain couples TRBV28 to TRBJ1-6; D is ambiguous. This CDR3 is 15 amino acids long. The ends were cut back, 5 bases at V and 7 bases at J, with 15 bases in the middle. Per germline, CDR1 MDHEN and CDR2 SYDVKM.

This clone was found a few times. This chain links TRBV6-1 with TRBJ1-6; D is unresolved. The germline V gene encodes CDR1 MNHNS and CDR2 SASEGT. The CDR3 sequence is 14 residues long. The V gene lost 6 bases and the J gene lost 6 bases, with 12 bases spanning the gap. CDR3 sequence reads: CASSPVPGNSPLHF. The DNA for the CDR3 is TGTGCCAGCAGCCCGGTCCCGGGTAATTCACCCCTCCACTTT.

On this clone: This probably arose from a read error, given a far larger clone one base away. This rearrangement joins TRBV23-1 to TRBJ2-5; D remains ambiguous. TRBV23-1 falls under the ORF class, with uncertain function. Trimming removed 2 bases at V and 1 base at J, with 11 bases between. The CDR3 sequence is 15 residues long. CDR3 coding DNA: TGCGCCAGCAGTCAAGATAGAGGCACCCAAGAGACCCAGTACTTC. As protein: CASSQDRGTQETQYF.

The gene calls are TRBV29-1 and TRBJ2-3; D might be TRBD2 (5 bases). The CDR3 totals 15 residues. Germline V lookup: CDR1 SQVTM, CDR2 ANQGSEA. V was clipped by 3 bases and J by 1 base, with 14 bases between them. The CDR3 coding sequence is TGCAGCGTTGATTACGGGGAAAGGGGCACAGATACGCAGTATTTT. It translates to CSVDYGERGTDTQYF.

The chain has TRBV27 and TRBJ2-2; the D is unclear. This CDR3 is 15 amino acids long. V lost 5 bases and J 0 bases, leaving 10 bases between the germline ends. Per germline, CDR1 MNHEY and CDR2 SMNVEV (reference sequence). The CDR3: CASSKLRTNTGELFF. DNA of the CDR3: TGTGCCAGCAGTAAGCTGCGGACGAACACCGGGGAGCTGTTTTTT.